Reported below is one TCR beta chain. Germline V gene sequence: CDR1 SGDLS, CDR2 YYNGEE. The CDR3 extends over 16 amino acids. V trimming: 0 bases; J trimming: 2 bases; junction bases outside the gene matches: 2. This entry is derived from a study of blood T cell repertoires in COVID-19. About the study: The United States, Italy and Spain provided the acute and convalescent COVID-19 samples. The cDNA or gDNA used as material had been derived from T cells, B-cell-depleted T cells, or PBMCs.

Only in-frame clones appear in the TCRdb table, and some are missing; sequencing was by immunoSEQ multiplex PCR. Of about 64,000 clones in the sample, roughly 90% were seen once. Sequencing input: peripheral blood. The chain has TRBV9 and TRBJ2-3; 11 nucleotides agree with TRBD1. This receptor was taken from a man between 65 and 85 years old with acute or convalescent COVID-19. In DNA form, the CDR3 reads TGTGCCAGCAGCGTAGGCGGACAGGGGGCCACAGATACGCAGTATTTT. Amino acid sequence: CASSVGGQGATDTQYF.